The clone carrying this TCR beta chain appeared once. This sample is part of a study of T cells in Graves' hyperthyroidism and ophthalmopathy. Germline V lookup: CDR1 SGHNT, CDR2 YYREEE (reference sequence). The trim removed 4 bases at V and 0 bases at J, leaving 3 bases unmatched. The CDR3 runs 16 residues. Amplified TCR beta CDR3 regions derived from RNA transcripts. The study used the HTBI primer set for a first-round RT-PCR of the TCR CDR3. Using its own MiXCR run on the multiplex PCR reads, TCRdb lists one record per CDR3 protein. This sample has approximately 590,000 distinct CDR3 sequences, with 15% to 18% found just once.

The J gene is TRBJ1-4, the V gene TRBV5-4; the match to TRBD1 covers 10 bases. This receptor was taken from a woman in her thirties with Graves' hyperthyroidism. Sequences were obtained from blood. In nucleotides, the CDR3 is TGTGCCAGCAGCCGGGACAGGGGAGCAACTAATGAAAAACTGTTTTTT. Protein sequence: CASSRDRGATNEKLFF.